This TCR beta chain was profiled in a study of cytomegalovirus exposure and HLA in healthy donors. With 60 Vbeta and 13 Jbeta primers, the PCR was carried out. Original handling: Approximately 11 million shared chains were among tens of millions of unique TCR beta chains counted in a later analysis. Produced via immunoSEQ multiplex PCR; TCRdb's table is partial and in-frame only. The V and J calls and the clone size are those of that table, but D and trimming were determined from the DNA. The sample contains fewer than 150,000 clones, approximately 79% of which appear only once. The germline V gene has CDR1 SGHRS and CDR2 YFSETQ. The CDR3 spans 14 residues. V was shortened by 4 bases and J by 14 bases, with 19 bases between the two germline ends. General observations from the study: A few CMV-associated chains were confirmed in vitro to be specific for CMV antigens. Cytomegalovirus association was assigned to more than 150 TCR beta chains.

In the case of this clone: Its antigen remains unknown.

V is TRBV5-1 and J is TRBJ1-6, with D possibly TRBD1 on 6 matching bases. The sequence was collected from a man aged 35 to 55 in good health and CMV-seropositive. The sequencing input was PBMCs. The CDR3 here is CASSPGTSLGTLHF. CDR3 sequence (DNA): TGCGCCAGCAGCCCCGGGACATCGCTGGGTACCCTCCACTTT.